Listed below are T cell receptor beta chains from one sample, sequenced in a study of STAT5B mutations in CD4+ large granular lymphocyte leukemia. Only in-frame clones appear in the TCRdb table, and some are missing; sequencing was by immunoSEQ multiplex PCR. The table lists approximately 30,000 clones, around 82% of them singletons. The sequencing sample was made of CD4+ T cells from blood buffy coats. These receptors all come from a human donor in good health. Each CDR3 is given with its conserved first and last residue.

v_call	j_call	cdr3_aa
TRBV28	TRBJ2-6	CASSSGSSGANVLTF
TRBV7-2	TRBJ1-6	CASTLGAFHYNSPLHF
TRBV18	TRBJ2-2	CASSPDSLYTGELFF
TRBV6-1	TRBJ1-2	CASSPEQGPSYGYTF
TRBV14	TRBJ2-1	CASSQTRDRGYEQFF
TRBV27	TRBJ2-3	CASRRGGTQYF
TRBV4-1	TRBJ2-7	CASSQDGASSYEQYF
TRBV5-1	TRBJ1-1	CASSPKTGGKAEAFF
TRBV5-6	TRBJ2-7	CASSALGDYEQYF
TRBV7-8	TRBJ2-6	CASSLKGASGANVLTF
TRBV29-1	TRBJ1-1	CSVERARSTEAFF
TRBV5-4	TRBJ1-1	CASRLTGGGEAFF
TRBV18	TRBJ1-5	CASSPDSFGNQPQHF
TRBV29-1	TRBJ1-3	CSAQEGNTIYF
TRBV30	TRBJ1-2	CAWSHKDRTGGYTF
TRBV12-1	TRBJ2-1	CASSFALRNPTYNEQFF
TRBV25-1	TRBJ1-6	CASSELEGVNNSPLHF
TRBV4-3	TRBJ2-3	CASSSGLAGGRDTQYF
TRBV5-4	TRBJ2-5	CASSLGGARETQYF
TRBV29-1	TRBJ1-3	CSVGLGAGNTIYF
TRBV5-4	TRBJ2-7	CASSTRGGEQYF
TRBV6-5	TRBJ2-3	CASSWLAGGNADTQYF
TRBV5-1	TRBJ2-1	CASSLSGGNPPFF
TRBV9	TRBJ2-5	CASSTRNQETQYF
TRBV2	TRBJ1-3	CASSEARRVDGNTIYF
TRBV2	TRBJ2-3	CASSESGFTQYF
TRBV6-1	TRBJ2-3	CASRETGLSRRITDTQYF
TRBV7-6	TRBJ2-5	CASNKAGETQYF
TRBV11-2	TRBJ2-7	CASSLGYRGQYEQYF
TRBV9	TRBJ1-3	CASSVGPTGHSGNTIYF
TRBV6-1	TRBJ2-3	CASRPETGSTDTQYF
TRBV10-2	TRBJ1-1	CASSEEWGTEAFF
TRBV19	TRBJ2-7	CASSPTSGTVREQYF
TRBV7-6	TRBJ1-4	CASSYLDGATNEKLFF
TRBV19	TRBJ2-5	CASSGLGQETQYF
TRBV5-8	TRBJ2-1	CASTPGRSSYNEQFF
TRBV27	TRBJ2-7	CASSLHSSGRAYEQYF
TRBV13	TRBJ2-3	CASSLGLWGLSTDTQYF
TRBV19	TRBJ1-5	CASSIGQGIQQPQHF
TRBV2	TRBJ2-2	CASSGGRGHQGELFF
TRBV19	TRBJ1-2	CASSTGQGRGYTF
TRBV14	TRBJ2-5	CASSRTGGAGETQYF
TRBV9	TRBJ2-3	CASSVIGSSTDTQYF
TRBV9	TRBJ1-3	CASSVAWGATGPGNTIYF
TRBV5-1	TRBJ2-7	CASRGGGASEQYF
TRBV5-1	TRBJ2-3	CASSFLDYSATQYF
TRBV7-9	TRBJ2-7	CASSPTGGPPYEQYF
TRBV11-3	TRBJ1-1	CASSPSTGNTEAFF
TRBV30	TRBJ1-5	CAWSGGANQPQHF